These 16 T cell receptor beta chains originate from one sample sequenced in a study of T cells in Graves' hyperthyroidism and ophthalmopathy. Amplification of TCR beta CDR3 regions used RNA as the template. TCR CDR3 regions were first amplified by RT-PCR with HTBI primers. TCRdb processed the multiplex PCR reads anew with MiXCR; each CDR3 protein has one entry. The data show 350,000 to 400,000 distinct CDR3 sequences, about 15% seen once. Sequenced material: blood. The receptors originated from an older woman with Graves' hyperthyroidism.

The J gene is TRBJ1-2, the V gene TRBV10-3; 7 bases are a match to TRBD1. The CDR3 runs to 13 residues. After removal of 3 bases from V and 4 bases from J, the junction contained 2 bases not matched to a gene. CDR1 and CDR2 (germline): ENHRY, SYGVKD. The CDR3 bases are TGTGCCATCAGTGATTGGACAGGCTATGGCTACACCTTC. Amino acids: CAISDWTGYGYTF.

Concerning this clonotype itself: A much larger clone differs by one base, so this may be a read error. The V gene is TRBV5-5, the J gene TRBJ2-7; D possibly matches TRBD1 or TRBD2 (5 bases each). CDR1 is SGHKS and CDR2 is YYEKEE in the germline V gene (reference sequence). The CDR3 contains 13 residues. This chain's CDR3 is CAGSPGTDQGQYF. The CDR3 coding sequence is TGTGCCGGCAGCCCGGGGACGGATCAGGGGCAGTACTTC.

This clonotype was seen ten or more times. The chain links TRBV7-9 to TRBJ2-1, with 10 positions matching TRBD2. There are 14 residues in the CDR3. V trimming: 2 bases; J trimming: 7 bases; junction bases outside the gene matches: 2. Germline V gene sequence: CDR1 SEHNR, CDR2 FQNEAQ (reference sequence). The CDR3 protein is CASSLLAGANEQFF. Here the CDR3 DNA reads TGTGCCAGCAGCTTACTAGCGGGAGCAAATGAGCAGTTCTTC. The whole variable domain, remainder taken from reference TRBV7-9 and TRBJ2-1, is DTGVSQNPRHKITKRGQNVTFRCDPISEHNRLYWYRQTLGQGPEFLTYFQNEAQLEKSRLLSDRFSAERPKGSFSTLEIQRTEQGDSAMYLCASSLLAGANEQFFGPGTRLTVL.

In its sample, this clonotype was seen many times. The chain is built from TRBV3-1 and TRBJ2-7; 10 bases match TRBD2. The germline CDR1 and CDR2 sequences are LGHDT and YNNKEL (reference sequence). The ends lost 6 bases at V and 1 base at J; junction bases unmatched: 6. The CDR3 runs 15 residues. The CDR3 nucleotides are TGTGCCAGCAGACCCGGACTAGCGGAATCCTACGAGCAGTACTTC. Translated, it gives CASRPGLAESYEQYF.

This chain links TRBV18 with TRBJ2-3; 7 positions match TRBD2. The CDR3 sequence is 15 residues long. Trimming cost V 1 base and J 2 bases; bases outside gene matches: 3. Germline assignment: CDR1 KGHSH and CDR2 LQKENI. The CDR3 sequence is CASSPRAGDTDTQYF. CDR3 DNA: TGTGCCAGCTCACCACGCGCGGGGGACACAGATACGCAGTATTTT.

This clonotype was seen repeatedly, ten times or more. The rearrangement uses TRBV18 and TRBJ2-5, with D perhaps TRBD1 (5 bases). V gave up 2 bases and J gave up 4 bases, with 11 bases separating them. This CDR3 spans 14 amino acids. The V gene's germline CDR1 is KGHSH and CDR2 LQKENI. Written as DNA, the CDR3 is TGTGCCAGCTCACCAATCAGGGTCCGAGAGACCCAGTACTTC. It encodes CASSPIRVRETQYF.

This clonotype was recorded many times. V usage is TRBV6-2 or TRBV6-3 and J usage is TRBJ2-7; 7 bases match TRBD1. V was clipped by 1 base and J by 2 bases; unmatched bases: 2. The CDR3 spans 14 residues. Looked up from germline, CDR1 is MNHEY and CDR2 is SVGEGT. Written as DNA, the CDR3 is TGTGCCAGCAGTTACTACAGGGGACCCTACGAGCAGTACTTC. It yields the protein CASSYYRGPYEQYF.

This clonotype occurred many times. CDR3 in DNA: TGTGCCAGCAGCCAATGGCCAGCGGGGAACCAAGAGACCCAGTACTTC. It yields the protein CASSQWPAGNQETQYF. The V call is TRBV11-2, the J call TRBJ2-5, with 7 nucleotides matching TRBD2. CDR1 is SGHAT and CDR2 is FQNNGV in the germline V gene. The length of the CDR3 is 16 residues. The J segment lost 0 bases and the V segment lost 5 bases, leaving 9 bases of the junction unmatched.

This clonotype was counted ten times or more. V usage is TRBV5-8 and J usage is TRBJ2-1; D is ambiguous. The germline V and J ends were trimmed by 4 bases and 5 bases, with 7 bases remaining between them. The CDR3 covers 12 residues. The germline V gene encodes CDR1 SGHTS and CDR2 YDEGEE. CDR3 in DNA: TGTGCCAGCAGCCCCGGCCACAATGAGCAGTTCTTC. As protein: CASSPGHNEQFF. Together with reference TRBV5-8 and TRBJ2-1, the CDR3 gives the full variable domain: EAGVTQSPTHLIKTRGQQATLRCSPISGHTSVYWYQQALGLGLQFLLWYDEGEERNRGNFPPRFSGRQFPNYSSELNVNALELEDSALYLCASSPGHNEQFFGPGTRLTVL.

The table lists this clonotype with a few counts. CDR3 sequence reads: CASSHGGGAGYNEQFF. The DNA for the CDR3 is TGTGCCAGCAGTCACGGTGGGGGAGCTGGCTACAATGAGCAGTTCTTC. The chain is built from TRBV6-2 or TRBV6-3 and TRBJ2-1, with D possibly being TRBD1 or TRBD2 (5 bases each). Germline V lookup: CDR1 MNHEY, CDR2 SVGEGT. The CDR3 loop spans 16 amino acids. The V end lost 5 bases, the J end lost 3 bases, and 17 bases lay between the germline ends.

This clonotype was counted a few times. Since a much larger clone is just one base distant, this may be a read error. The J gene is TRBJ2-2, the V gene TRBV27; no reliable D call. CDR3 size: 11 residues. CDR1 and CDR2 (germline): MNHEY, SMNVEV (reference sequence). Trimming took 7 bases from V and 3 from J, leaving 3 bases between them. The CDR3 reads CASKDTGELFF. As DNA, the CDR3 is TGTGCCAGCAAGGACACCGGGGAGCTGTTTTTT.

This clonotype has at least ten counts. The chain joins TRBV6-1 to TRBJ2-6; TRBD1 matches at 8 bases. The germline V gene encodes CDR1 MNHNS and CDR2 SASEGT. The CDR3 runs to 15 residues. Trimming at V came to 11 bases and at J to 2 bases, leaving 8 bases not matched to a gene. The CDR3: CAAQQQGAGANVLTF. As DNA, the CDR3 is TGTGCCGCGCAACAACAGGGGGCTGGGGCCAACGTCCTGACTTTC.

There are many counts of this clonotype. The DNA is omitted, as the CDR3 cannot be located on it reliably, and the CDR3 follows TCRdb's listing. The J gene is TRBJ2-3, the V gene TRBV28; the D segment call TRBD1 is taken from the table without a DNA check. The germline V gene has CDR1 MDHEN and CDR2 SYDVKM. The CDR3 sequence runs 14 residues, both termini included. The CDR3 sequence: CASSFLAGTDTQYF.

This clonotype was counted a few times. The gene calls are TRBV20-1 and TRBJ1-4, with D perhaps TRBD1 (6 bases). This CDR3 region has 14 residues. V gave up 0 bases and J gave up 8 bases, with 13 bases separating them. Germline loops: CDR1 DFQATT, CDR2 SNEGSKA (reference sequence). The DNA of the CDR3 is TGCAGTGCTAGAGATGCGCAGGGGTGGGAAAAACTGTTTTTT. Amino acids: CSARDAQGWEKLFF.

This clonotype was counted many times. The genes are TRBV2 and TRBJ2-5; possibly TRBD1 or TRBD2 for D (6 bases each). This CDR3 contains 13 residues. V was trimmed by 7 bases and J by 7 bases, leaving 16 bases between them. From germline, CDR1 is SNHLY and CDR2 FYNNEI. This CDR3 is CASTTGDIGTQYF. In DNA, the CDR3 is TGTGCCAGCACCACGGGGGACATAGGGACCCAGTACTTC. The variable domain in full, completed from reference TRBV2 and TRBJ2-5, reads EPEVTQTPSHQVTQMGQEVILRCVPISNHLYFYWYRQILGQKVEFLVSFYNNEISEKSEIFDDQFSVERPDGSNFTLKIRSTKLEDSAMYFCASTTGDIGTQYFGPGTRLLVL.

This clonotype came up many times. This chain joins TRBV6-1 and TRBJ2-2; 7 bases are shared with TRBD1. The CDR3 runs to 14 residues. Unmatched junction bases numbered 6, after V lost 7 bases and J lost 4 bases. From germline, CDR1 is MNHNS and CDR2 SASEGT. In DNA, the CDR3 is TGTGCCAGCAAACCGACAGGGTTCACCGGGGAGCTGTTTTTT. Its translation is CASKPTGFTGELFF.